The 19 T cell receptor beta chains below all came from one sample that was sequenced in a study of T cells in Graves' hyperthyroidism and ophthalmopathy. Amplification of TCR beta CDR3 regions used RNA as the template. First-round RT-PCR with HTBI primers amplified the TCR CDR3 region. Each CDR3 protein gets one entry after TCRdb re-called the multiplex PCR reads with MiXCR. The data show fewer than 650,000 distinct CDR3 sequences, with 12% to 15% seen just once and 14% held by the top ten. The sequenced material came from blood. These receptors all stem from a woman between 40 and 55 years old with Graves' hyperthyroidism.

This clonotype appeared many times. This rearrangement joins TRBV7-2 to TRBJ2-1; 8 bases fit TRBD1. CDR1 SGHTA and CDR2 FQGNSA come from the germline V gene. V shed 7 bases, J shed 3 bases, and the junction held 17 bases outside the gene matches. The CDR3 covers 18 residues. CDR3 protein: CASTTGQGSPRRYNEQFF. The CDR3 region has the DNA TGTGCCAGCACCACTGGACAGGGAAGTCCTCGGCGCTACAATGAGCAGTTCTTC.

The DNA of the CDR3 is TGTGCCAGCAGCTTGGGAGGGAGGGCCCCCGGGGAGCTGTTTTTT. Encoded protein: CASSLGGRAPGELFF. V usage is TRBV5-6 and J usage is TRBJ2-2; the match to TRBD2 covers 7 bases. Germline V gene lookup returns CDR1 SGHDT and CDR2 YYEEEE. The trim removed 0 bases at V and 6 bases at J, leaving 5 bases unmatched. This CDR3 is built from 15 residues.

This clonotype was seen at least ten times. V is TRBV2 and J is TRBJ1-4; D ambiguous. Germline CDR1 reads SNHLY; CDR2 reads FYNNEI. This CDR3 has 14 residues. V lost 0 bases to trimming and J lost 11 bases, with 13 bases between them. The CDR3 sequence: CASSEALPAEKLFF. The CDR3, as DNA: TGTGCCAGCAGTGAAGCGCTTCCGGCAGAGAAACTGTTTTTT. Complete variable domain (other parts from reference TRBV2 and TRBJ1-4): EPEVTQTPSHQVTQMGQEVILRCVPISNHLYFYWYRQILGQKVEFLVSFYNNEISEKSEIFDDQFSVERPDGSNFTLKIRSTKLEDSAMYFCASSEALPAEKLFFGSGTQLSVL.

The genes are TRBV9 and TRBJ2-1, with 7 bases lining up with TRBD2. The CDR3 consists of 15 residues. The trim removed 4 bases at V and 7 bases at J, leaving 11 bases unmatched. Germline assignment: CDR1 SGDLS and CDR2 YYNGEE. For the CDR3, the DNA is TGTGCCAGCAGCTTAACCGGGACTAATATAAATGAGCAGTTCTTC. Translating it yields CASSLTGTNINEQFF.

The chain joins TRBV6-1 to TRBJ1-5; D is possibly TRBD1 (6 bases). Germline assignment: CDR1 MNHNS and CDR2 SASEGT. Trimming stripped 1 base from V and 0 bases from J, with 13 bases between. The CDR3 loop spans 17 amino acids. CDR3 in amino acids: CASSEGTATNSNQPQHF. Written as DNA, the CDR3 is TGTGCCAGCAGTGAAGGGACAGCAACGAATAGCAATCAGCCCCAGCATTTT.

This chain uses TRBV28 with TRBJ1-4, with 10 nucleotides matching TRBD1. Trimming took 3 bases from V and 8 from J; bases not matched to a gene: 3. CDR1 is MDHEN and CDR2 is SYDVKM in the germline V gene. This CDR3 contains 14 residues. DNA of the CDR3: TGTGCCAGCAGTTTGACAGGGGGCGCAGAAAAACTGTTTTTT. It codes for CASSLTGGAEKLFF.

This clonotype was detected ten times or more. V usage is TRBV7-8 and J usage is TRBJ1-1; D not certain. Germline CDR1 reads SGHVS; CDR2 reads FQNEAQ. Between the trimmed V and J ends, which lost 5 bases and 4 bases, there was a span of 11 bases. The CDR3 loop spans 13 amino acids. The CDR3 bases are TGTGCCAGCAGCCCACGCTTCCCCACTGAAGCTTTCTTT. Its translation is CASSPRFPTEAFF.

In the case of this clonotype: This may arise from a read error, as a much more abundant clone is one base away. The CDR3 DNA reads TGCGCCAGCAACCCCTGGACTAGCGGGAGGGCCGATGAGCAGTTCTTC. It specifies CASNPWTSGRADEQFF. The chain uses TRBV5-1 and TRBJ2-1, with 15 bases fitting TRBD2. The CDR3 has 16 amino acids. Per the germline V gene, CDR1 is SGHRS and CDR2 is YFSETQ. J gave up 8 bases and V 6 bases, and 9 bases lay outside the gene matches.

This chain joins TRBV7-9 and TRBJ2-5; D possibly matches TRBD1 or TRBD2 (5 bases each). Germline V gene sequence: CDR1 SEHNR, CDR2 FQNEAQ (reference sequence). V dropped 5 bases and J dropped 5 bases, with 24 bases sitting between them. CDR3 size: 17 residues. CDR3 in DNA: TGTGCCAGCAGCCTACTGGGGCAGATGGAGTCGGGGGAGACCCAGTACTTC. Its translation: CASSLLGQMESGETQYF.

This clonotype was recorded many times. The chain links TRBV11-2 to TRBJ2-1; 12 nucleotides match TRBD2. J was trimmed by 6 bases and V by 1 base; bases with no gene match: 10. CDR3 length: 18 residues. The germline V gene encodes CDR1 SGHAT and CDR2 FQNNGV. This CDR3 reads CASSLALAGGPRRNEQFF. As DNA, the CDR3 is TGTGCCAGCAGCTTAGCCCTAGCGGGAGGGCCAAGGCGCAATGAGCAGTTCTTC.

This clonotype has a count of ten or more. V and J are TRBV24-1 and TRBJ2-3; 8 bases fit TRBD2. Germline values: CDR1 KGHDR, CDR2 SFDVKD. This CDR3 has 15 residues. Trimming took 5 bases from V and 3 from J; bases not matched to a gene: 6. Written as DNA, the CDR3 is TGTGCCACCAGTGCCGGACTAGCCCGAACAGATACGCAGTATTTT. This gives the protein CATSAGLARTDTQYF.

At least ten counts were recorded for this clonotype. V is TRBV20-1 and J is TRBJ2-3; D gene unclear. V dropped 2 bases and J dropped 4 bases, with 10 bases sitting between them. The CDR3 runs 13 residues. Germline CDR1 DFQATT, CDR2 SNEGSKA (reference sequence). CDR3 sequence: CSARYRTPDTQYF. In DNA form, the CDR3 reads TGCAGTGCTAGATATAGAACCCCAGATACGCAGTATTTT.

This clonotype was picked up a small number of times. V and J are TRBV20-1 and TRBJ2-1; no clear D. V was cut by 3 bases and J by 4 bases, with 13 bases left in between. The CDR3 loop spans 14 amino acids. The V gene's germline CDR1 is DFQATT and CDR2 SNEGSKA (reference sequence). The DNA of the CDR3 is TGCAGTGCTAGCCCGACTTTCCTATACAATGAGCAGTTCTTC. It specifies CSASPTFLYNEQFF.

Written as DNA, the CDR3 is TGTGCCAGCATGACTAGCGGGAGGGCCGATGAAGGAGGTGGCTCCTACAATGAGCAGTTCTTC. Protein: CASMTSGRADEGGGSYNEQFF. This chain joins TRBV28 and TRBJ2-1; the match to TRBD2 covers 14 bases. The germline V gene encodes CDR1 MDHEN and CDR2 SYDVKM. V was clipped by 7 bases and J by 0 bases; unmatched bases: 17. The CDR3 length is 21 residues.

Only a few counts were recorded for this clonotype. This chain connects TRBV2 to TRBJ2-3; a possible D gene is TRBD2 (7 bases). Germline V CDR1 and CDR2: SNHLY, FYNNEI. The CDR3 has 15 amino acids. With 8 bases removed from V and 2 bases from J, the gap between germline ends came to 17 bases. Here the CDR3 DNA reads TGTGCCAGCGGGGGCGGGAGAGACTTCACAGATACGCAGTATTTT. Translated: CASGGGRDFTDTQYF.

V gene TRBV15 combines with J gene TRBJ1-6; tentative D call: TRBD1 (5 bases). V was cut by 6 bases and J by 6 bases, with 12 bases left in between. CDR3 length: 14 amino acids. Germline V gene data show CDR1 as LNHNV and CDR2 as YYDKDF (reference sequence). In DNA, the CDR3 is TGTGCCACCAGTACACAGGATACTAATTCACCCCTCCACTTT. As protein: CATSTQDTNSPLHF.

This rearrangement joins TRBV20-1 to TRBJ2-2, with TRBD2 identical over 12 bases. Germline CDR1 and CDR2: DFQATT and SNEGSKA (reference sequence). The J segment lost 6 bases and the V segment lost 6 bases, leaving 11 bases of the junction unmatched. The CDR3 spans 16 residues. CDR3 sequence (DNA): TGCAGTGCCCCTAAGGGGGCTAGCGGGAGGGCCGGGGAGCTGTTTTTT. Translated, it gives CSAPKGASGRAGELFF.

At least ten counts were recorded for this clonotype. The chain employs TRBV3-1 and TRBJ2-5; the D gene is possibly TRBD2 (5 bases). Germline CDR1 LGHDT, CDR2 YNNKEL (reference sequence). The CDR3 has 14 residues. Trimming pared 0 bases from V and 5 bases from J, leaving 10 bases between. The CDR3 DNA reads TGTGCCAGCAGCCAAGATCGGGGAATCGAGACCCAGTACTTC. This codes for CASSQDRGIETQYF.

This sequence joins TRBV29-1 and TRBJ1-1, with 7 bases identical to TRBD1. After removal of 6 bases from V and 6 bases from J, the junction contained 7 bases not matched to a gene. CDR1 and CDR2 (germline): SQVTM, ANQGSEA. The CDR3 has 12 residues. The CDR3 sequence: CSVDATGSEAFF. As DNA, the CDR3 is TGCAGCGTAGATGCGACAGGGTCTGAAGCTTTCTTT.